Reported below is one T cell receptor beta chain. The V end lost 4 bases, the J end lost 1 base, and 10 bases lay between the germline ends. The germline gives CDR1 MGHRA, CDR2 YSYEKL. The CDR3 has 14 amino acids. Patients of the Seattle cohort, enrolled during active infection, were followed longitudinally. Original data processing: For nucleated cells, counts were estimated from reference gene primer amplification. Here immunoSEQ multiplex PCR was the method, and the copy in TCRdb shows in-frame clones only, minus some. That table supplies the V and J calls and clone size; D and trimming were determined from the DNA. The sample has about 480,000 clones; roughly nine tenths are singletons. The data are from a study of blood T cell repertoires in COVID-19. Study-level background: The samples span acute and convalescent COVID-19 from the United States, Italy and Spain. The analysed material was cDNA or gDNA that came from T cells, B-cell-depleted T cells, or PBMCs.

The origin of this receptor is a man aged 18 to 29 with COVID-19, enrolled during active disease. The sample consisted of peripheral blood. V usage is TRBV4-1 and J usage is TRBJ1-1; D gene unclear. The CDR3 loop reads CASSPPGRNTEAFF. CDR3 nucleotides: TGCGCCAGCAGCCCCCCCGGGAGGAACACTGAAGCTTTCTTT.